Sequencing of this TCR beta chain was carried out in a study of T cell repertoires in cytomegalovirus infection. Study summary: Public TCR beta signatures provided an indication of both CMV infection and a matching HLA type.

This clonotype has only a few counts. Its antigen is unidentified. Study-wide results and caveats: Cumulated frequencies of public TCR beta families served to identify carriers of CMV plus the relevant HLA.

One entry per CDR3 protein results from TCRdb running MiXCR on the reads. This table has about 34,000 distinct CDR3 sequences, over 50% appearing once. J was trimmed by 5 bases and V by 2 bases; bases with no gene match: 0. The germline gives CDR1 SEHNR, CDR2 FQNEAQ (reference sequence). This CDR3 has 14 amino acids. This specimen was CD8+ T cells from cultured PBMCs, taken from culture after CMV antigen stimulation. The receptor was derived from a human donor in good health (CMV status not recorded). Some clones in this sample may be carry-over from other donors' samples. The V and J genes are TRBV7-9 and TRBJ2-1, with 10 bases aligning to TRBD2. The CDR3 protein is CASSLSGRDNEQFF. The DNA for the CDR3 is TGTGCCAGCAGCTTAAGCGGGAGGGACAATGAGCAGTTCTTC.